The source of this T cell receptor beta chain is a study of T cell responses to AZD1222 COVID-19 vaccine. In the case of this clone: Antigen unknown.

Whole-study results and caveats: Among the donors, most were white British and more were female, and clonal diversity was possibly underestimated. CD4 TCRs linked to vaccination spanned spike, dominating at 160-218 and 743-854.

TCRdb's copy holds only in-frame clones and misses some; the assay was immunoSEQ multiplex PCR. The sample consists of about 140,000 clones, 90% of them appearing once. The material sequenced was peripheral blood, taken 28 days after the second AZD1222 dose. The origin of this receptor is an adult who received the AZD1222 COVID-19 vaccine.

CDR3 amino acids: CASSVFLTDTQYF. The CDR3 DNA sequence: TGTGCCAGCAGCGTATTTCTCACAGATACGCAGTATTTT. The chain has TRBV9 and TRBJ2-3, with D hard to call. The V end was cut by 1 base, the J end by 2 bases, with 5 bases between. The length of the CDR3 is 13 residues. Germline lookup yields CDR1 SGDLS and CDR2 YYNGEE.